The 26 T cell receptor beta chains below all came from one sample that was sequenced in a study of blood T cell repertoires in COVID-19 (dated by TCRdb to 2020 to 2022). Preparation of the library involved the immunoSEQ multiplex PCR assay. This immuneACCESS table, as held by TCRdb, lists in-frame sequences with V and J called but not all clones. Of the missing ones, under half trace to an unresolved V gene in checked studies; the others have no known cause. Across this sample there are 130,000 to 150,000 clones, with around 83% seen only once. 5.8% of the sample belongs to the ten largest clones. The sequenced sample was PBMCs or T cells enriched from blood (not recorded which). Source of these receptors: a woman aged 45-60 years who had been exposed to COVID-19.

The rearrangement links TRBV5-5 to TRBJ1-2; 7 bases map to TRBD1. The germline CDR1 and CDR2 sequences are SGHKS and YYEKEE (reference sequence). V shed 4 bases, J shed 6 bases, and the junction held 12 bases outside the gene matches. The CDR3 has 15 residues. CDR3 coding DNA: TGTGCCAGCAGCCCGGGACAGCCCTTAAGGAATGGCTACACCTTC. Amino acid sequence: CASSPGQPLRNGYTF.

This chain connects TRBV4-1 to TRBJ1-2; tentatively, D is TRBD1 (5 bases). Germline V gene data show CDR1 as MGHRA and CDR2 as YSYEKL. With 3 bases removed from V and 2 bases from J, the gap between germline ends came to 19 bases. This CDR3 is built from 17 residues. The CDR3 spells CASSHGQGEGRNYGYTF. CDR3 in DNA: TGCGCCAGCAGCCACGGCCAAGGTGAGGGGAGGAACTATGGCTACACCTTC.

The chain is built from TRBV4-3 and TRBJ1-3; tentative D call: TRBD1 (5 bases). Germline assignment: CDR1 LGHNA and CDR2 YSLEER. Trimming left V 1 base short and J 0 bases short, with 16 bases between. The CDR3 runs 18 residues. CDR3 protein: CASSQGAGGISSGNTIYF. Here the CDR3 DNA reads TGCGCCAGCAGCCAAGGGGCGGGGGGGATTAGCTCTGGAAACACCATATATTTT.

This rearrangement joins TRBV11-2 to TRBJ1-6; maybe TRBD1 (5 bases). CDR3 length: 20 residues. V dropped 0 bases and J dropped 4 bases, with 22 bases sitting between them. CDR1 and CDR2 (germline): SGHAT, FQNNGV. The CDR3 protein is CASSLERGLGGGTYNSPLHF. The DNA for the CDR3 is TGTGCCAGCAGCTTAGAGCGCGGACTTGGGGGGGGAACATATAATTCACCCCTCCACTTT.

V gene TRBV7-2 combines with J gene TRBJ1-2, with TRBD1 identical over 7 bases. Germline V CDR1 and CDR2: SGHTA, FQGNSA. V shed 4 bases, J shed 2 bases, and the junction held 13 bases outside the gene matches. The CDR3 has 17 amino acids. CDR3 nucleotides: TGTGCCAGCAGCTCCTCTCATCCGGGACAGAGCAACTATGGCTACACCTTC. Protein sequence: CASSSSHPGQSNYGYTF.

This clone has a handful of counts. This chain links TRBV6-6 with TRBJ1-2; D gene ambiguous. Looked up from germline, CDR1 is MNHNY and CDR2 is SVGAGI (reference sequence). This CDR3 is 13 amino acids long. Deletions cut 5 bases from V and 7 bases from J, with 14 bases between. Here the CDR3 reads CASSPSGLGGYTF. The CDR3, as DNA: TGTGCCAGCAGTCCGTCAGGCCTCGGTGGCTACACCTTC.

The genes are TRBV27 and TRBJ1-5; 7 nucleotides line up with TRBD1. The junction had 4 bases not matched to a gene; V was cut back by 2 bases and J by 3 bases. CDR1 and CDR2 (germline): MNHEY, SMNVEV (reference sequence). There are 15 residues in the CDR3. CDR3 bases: TGTGCCAGCAGTTTAAGGGGGACAGTCAATCAGCCCCAGCATTTT. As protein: CASSLRGTVNQPQHF.

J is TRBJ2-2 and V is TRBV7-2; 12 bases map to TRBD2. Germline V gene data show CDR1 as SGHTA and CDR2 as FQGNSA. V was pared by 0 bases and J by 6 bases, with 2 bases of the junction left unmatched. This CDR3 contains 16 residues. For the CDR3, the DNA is TGTGCCAGCAGCTTAGCGCTAGCGGGGGGGCCCGGGGAGCTGTTTTTT. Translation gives CASSLALAGGPGELFF.

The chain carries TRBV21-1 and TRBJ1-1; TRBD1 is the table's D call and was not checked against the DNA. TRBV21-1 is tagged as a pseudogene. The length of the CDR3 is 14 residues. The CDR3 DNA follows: TGTGCCAGCAGAAACCAGGGGAGAGGGTGTGAAGCTTTCTTT. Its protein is CASRNQGRGCEAFF.

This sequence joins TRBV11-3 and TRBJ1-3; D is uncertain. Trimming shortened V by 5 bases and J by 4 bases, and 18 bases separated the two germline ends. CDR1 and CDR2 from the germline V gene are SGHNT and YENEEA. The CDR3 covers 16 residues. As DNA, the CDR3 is TGTGCCAGCAGCCCCGGCGCGGGGAGAAAGGGAAACACCATATATTTT. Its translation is CASSPGAGRKGNTIYF.

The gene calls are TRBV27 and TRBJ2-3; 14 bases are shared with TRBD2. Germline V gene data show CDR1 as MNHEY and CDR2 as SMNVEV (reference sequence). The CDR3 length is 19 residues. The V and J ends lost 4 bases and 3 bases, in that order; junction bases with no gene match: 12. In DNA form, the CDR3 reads TGTGCCAGCAGTTATTTGAGACTAGCGGGAGGGGGTAGTACAGATACGCAGTATTTT. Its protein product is CASSYLRLAGGGSTDTQYF.

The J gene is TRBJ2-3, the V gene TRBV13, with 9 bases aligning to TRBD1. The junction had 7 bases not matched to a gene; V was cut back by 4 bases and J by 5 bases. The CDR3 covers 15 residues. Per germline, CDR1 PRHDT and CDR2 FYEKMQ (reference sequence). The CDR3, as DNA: TGTGCCAGCAGCTATTCGGGACAGGGTGGAGATACGCAGTATTTT. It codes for CASSYSGQGGDTQYF.

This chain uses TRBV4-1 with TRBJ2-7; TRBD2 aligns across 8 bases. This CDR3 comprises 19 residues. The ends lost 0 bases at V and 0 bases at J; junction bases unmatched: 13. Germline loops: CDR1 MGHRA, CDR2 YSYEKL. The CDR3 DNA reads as TGCGCCAGCAGCCAAGATTCTTGGCCTAGCGGGCGGAGCTCCTACGAGCAGTACTTC. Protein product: CASSQDSWPSGRSSYEQYF.

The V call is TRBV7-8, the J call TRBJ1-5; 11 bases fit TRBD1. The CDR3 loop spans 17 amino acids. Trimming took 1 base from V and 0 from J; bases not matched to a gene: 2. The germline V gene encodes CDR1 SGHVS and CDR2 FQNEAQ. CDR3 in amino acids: CASSLGTGGYSNQPQHF. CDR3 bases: TGTGCCAGCAGCTTAGGGACAGGGGGCTATAGCAATCAGCCCCAGCATTTT.

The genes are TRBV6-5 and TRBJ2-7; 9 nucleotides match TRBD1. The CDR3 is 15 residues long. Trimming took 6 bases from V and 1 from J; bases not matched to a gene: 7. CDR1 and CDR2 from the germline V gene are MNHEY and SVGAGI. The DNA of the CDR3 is TGTGCCAGCAGCCCGGGACAGGGATTTTCCTACGAGCAGTACTTC. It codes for CASSPGQGFSYEQYF.

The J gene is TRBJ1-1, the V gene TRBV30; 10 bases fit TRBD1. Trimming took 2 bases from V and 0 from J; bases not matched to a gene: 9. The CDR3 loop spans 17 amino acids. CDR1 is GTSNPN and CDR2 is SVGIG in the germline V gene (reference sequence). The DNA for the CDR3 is TGTGCCTGGAGTACCGGGACAGGGGTTTTCATGAACACTGAAGCTTTCTTT. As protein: CAWSTGTGVFMNTEAFF.

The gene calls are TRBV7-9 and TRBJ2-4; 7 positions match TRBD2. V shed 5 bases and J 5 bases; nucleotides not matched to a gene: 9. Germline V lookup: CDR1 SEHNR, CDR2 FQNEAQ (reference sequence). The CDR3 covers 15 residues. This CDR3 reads CASSKSGTLQNIQYF. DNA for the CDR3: TGTGCCAGCAGCAAAAGCGGGACGCTCCAAAACATTCAGTACTTC.

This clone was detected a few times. Here the CDR3 reads CASGGDPANTGELFF. The CDR3 region has the DNA TGTGCCAGCGGCGGGGACCCAGCGAACACCGGGGAGCTGTTTTTT. V gene TRBV2 combines with J gene TRBJ2-2; maybe TRBD2 (6 bases). Germline V gene lookup returns CDR1 SNHLY and CDR2 FYNNEI. The CDR3 loop spans 15 amino acids. V lost 8 bases to trimming and J lost 0 bases, with 13 bases between them. The variable domain in full, completed from reference TRBV2 and TRBJ2-2, reads EPEVTQTPSHQVTQMGQEVILRCVPISNHLYFYWYRQILGQKVEFLVSFYNNEISEKSEIFDDQFSVERPDGSNFTLKIRSTKLEDSAMYFCASGGDPANTGELFFGEGSRLTVL.

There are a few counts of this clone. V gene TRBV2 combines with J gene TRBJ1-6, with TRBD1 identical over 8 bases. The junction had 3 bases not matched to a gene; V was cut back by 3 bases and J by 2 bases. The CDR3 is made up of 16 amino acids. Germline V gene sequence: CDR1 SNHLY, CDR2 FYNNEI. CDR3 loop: CASSEDRAPYNSPLHF. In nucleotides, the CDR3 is TGTGCCAGCAGTGAGGACAGGGCCCCCTATAATTCACCCCTCCACTTT. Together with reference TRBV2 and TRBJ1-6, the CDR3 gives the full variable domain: EPEVTQTPSHQVTQMGQEVILRCVPISNHLYFYWYRQILGQKVEFLVSFYNNEISEKSEIFDDQFSVERPDGSNFTLKIRSTKLEDSAMYFCASSEDRAPYNSPLHFGNGTRLTVT.

CDR3 sequence (DNA): TGCGCCAGCAGTGAGTCGAAGCTTAATACGCAGTATTTT. It specifies CASSESKLNTQYF. The chain links TRBV10-2 to TRBJ2-3; D remains unclear. Germline values: CDR1 WSHSY, CDR2 SAAADI. This CDR3 contains 13 residues. V was shortened by 0 bases and J by 7 bases, with 8 bases between the two germline ends.

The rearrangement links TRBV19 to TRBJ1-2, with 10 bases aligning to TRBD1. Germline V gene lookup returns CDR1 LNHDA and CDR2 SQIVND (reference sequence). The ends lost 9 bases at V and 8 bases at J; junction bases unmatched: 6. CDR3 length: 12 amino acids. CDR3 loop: CASGQGGNGYTF. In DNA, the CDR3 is TGTGCCAGCGGACAGGGGGGAAACGGCTACACCTTC.

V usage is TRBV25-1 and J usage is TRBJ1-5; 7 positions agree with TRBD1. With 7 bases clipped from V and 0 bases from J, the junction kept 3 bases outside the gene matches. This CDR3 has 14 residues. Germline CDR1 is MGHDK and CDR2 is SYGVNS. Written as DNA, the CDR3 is TGTGCCAGCAAGGGACAGACTAGCAATCAGCCCCAGCATTTT. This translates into CASKGQTSNQPQHF.

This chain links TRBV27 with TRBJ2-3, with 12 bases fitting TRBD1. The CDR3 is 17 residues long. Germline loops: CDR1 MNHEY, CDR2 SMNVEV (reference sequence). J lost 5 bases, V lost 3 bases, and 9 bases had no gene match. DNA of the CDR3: TGTGCCAGCAGTTTTCTCCCGGGACAGGGGGCCTTAGATACGCAGTATTTT. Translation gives CASSFLPGQGALDTQYF.

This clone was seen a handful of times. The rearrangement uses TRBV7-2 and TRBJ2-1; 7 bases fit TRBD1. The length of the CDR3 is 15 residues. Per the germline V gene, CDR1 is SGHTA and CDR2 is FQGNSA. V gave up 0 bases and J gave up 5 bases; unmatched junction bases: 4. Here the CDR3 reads CASSLARTGNNEQFF. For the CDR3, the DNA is TGTGCCAGCAGCTTAGCCCGGACAGGTAACAATGAGCAGTTCTTC.

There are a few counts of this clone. CDR3 sequence reads: CASSQEYGSFTGELFF. CDR3 bases: TGCGCCAGCAGCCAAGAGTACGGGAGTTTTACCGGGGAGCTGTTTTTT. The rearrangement uses TRBV4-3 and TRBJ2-2; weak D call: TRBD2 (6 bases). The CDR3 consists of 16 residues. With 0 bases removed from V and 5 bases from J, the gap between germline ends came to 13 bases. Per germline, CDR1 LGHNA and CDR2 YSLEER.

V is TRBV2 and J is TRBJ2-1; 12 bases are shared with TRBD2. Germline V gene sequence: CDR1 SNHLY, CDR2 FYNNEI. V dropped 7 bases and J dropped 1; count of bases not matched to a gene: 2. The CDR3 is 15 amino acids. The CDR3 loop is CASTSGGASYNEQFF. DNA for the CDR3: TGTGCCAGCACTAGCGGGGGGGCTTCCTACAATGAGCAGTTCTTC.